Below are 27 T cell receptor beta chains sequenced from a single sample in a study of blood T cell repertoires in COVID-19. Clones were sequenced by immunoSEQ multiplex PCR, and TCRdb holds only the in-frame ones, with some missing. The data show roughly 48,000 clones, roughly 93% seen once. The sequencing input was peripheral blood. The origin of the receptors is a man between 60 and 70 years old with COVID-19, enrolled during active disease.

This clone has only one observation. The rearrangement joins TRBV7-8 to TRBJ2-2, with 7 bases fitting TRBD2. Germline V gene data show CDR1 as SGHVS and CDR2 as FQNEAQ. V lost 2 bases, J lost 2 bases, and 8 bases stayed unmatched. This CDR3 is built from 17 residues. CDR3 nucleotide sequence: TGTGCCAGCAGCTTAAGGCTAGCGGTCTATAACACCGGGGAGCTGTTTTTT. Its translation: CASSLRLAVYNTGELFF.

This clone appeared a few times. This chain joins TRBV7-8 and TRBJ1-1; 8 bases align to TRBD1. Germline CDR1 is SGHVS and CDR2 is FQNEAQ. The ends lost 3 bases at V and 7 bases at J; junction bases unmatched: 4. The CDR3 totals 13 residues. The CDR3 coding sequence is TGTGCCAGCAGCTTTCGACAGGGGATTGAAGCTTTCTTT. Translation: CASSFRQGIEAFF. Supplemented by reference TRBV7-8 and TRBJ1-1, the full variable domain reads GAGVSQSPRYKVAKRGQDVALRCDPISGHVSLFWYQQALGQGPEFLTYFQNEAQLDKSGLPSDRFFAERPEGSVSTLKIQRTQQEDSAVYLCASSFRQGIEAFFGQGTRLTVV.

This chain joins TRBV7-2 and TRBJ2-6, with TRBD1 matching over 7 bases. Trimming took 5 bases from V and 0 from J; bases not matched to a gene: 10. The CDR3 contains 18 residues. Germline values: CDR1 SGHTA, CDR2 FQGNSA. The CDR3 spells CASSHQTGTRSGANVLTF. The CDR3 DNA follows: TGTGCCAGCAGCCACCAGACAGGGACGCGCTCTGGGGCCAACGTCCTGACTTTC.

The chain is built from TRBV7-2 and TRBJ2-3; the match to TRBD2 covers 10 bases. The CDR3 length is 17 residues. V lost 6 bases and J lost 0; bases outside the gene matches: 9. Germline V lookup: CDR1 SGHTA, CDR2 FQGNSA. CDR3 sequence: CASSRKQLAGSTDTQYF. The CDR3 bases are TGTGCCAGCAGTCGCAAGCAACTAGCGGGGAGCACAGATACGCAGTATTTT.

This chain joins TRBV30 and TRBJ2-6; D ambiguous. With 3 bases removed from V and 0 bases from J, the gap between germline ends came to 3 bases. The CDR3 runs 13 residues. Germline V gene lookup returns CDR1 GTSNPN and CDR2 SVGIG (reference sequence). The DNA of the CDR3 is TGTGCCTGGAGGGCCTCTGGGGCCAACGTCCTGACTTTC. This encodes CAWRASGANVLTF.

V and J are TRBV4-3 and TRBJ1-4; maybe TRBD1 (5 bases). This CDR3 is 15 amino acids long. Trimming took off 4 bases at V and 1 base at J, with 10 bases between the two ends. Germline V lookup: CDR1 LGHNA, CDR2 YSLEER. The CDR3 region has the DNA TGCGCCAGCAGCCCCCGAAGGGGAACTAATGAAAAACTGTTTTTT. This gives the protein CASSPRRGTNEKLFF.

The genes are TRBV19 and TRBJ2-1; 8 positions agree with TRBD2. With 3 bases clipped from V and 7 bases from J, the junction kept 11 bases outside the gene matches. Germline assignment: CDR1 LNHDA and CDR2 SQIVND (reference sequence). The CDR3 loop spans 16 amino acids. The CDR3 sequence: CASSISLERGWNEQFF. Written as DNA, the CDR3 is TGTGCCAGTAGTATTTCATTGGAGCGGGGGTGGAATGAGCAGTTCTTC.

The chain couples TRBV12-3 or TRBV12-4 to TRBJ2-1, with D maybe TRBD2 (5 bases). V was pared by 8 bases and J by 2 bases, with 7 bases between. This CDR3 is 12 amino acids long. The CDR3 coding sequence is TGTGCCAGCCAAGCGGCCTACAATGAGCAGTTCTTC. Protein product: CASQAAYNEQFF.

The rearrangement uses TRBV7-9 and TRBJ2-5; a weak D match, TRBD1 (6 bases). Germline CDR1 is SEHNR and CDR2 is FQNEAQ (reference sequence). The CDR3 consists of 16 residues. V was trimmed by 5 bases and J by 2 bases, leaving 18 bases between them. CDR3 coding DNA: TGTGCCAGCAGCCCCTGGACCCCTCAGGGGCAAGAGACCCAGTACTTC. This translates into CASSPWTPQGQETQYF.

The genes are TRBV5-4 and TRBJ1-2; 9 positions match TRBD1. V lost 6 bases, J lost 8 bases, and 11 bases stayed unmatched. The CDR3 spans 14 residues. The germline V gene encodes CDR1 SGHNT and CDR2 YYREEE (reference sequence). The CDR3 DNA reads as TGTGCCAGCAACCCGGACAGGGGAATTCGGGGCTACACCTTC. It codes for CASNPDRGIRGYTF.

With respect to this clone: Germline and junction disagree at one end, which may indicate a read error. V usage is TRBV30 and J usage is TRBJ1-6; D may be TRBD1 (5 bases). The CDR3 is 15 residues long. Germline-derived CDR1 and CDR2 are GTSNPN and SVGIG (reference sequence). The CDR3 DNA sequence: TGTGCCTGGGGGAACGGGGACTCCAATAATTCACCCCTCCACTTT. This sequence encodes CAWGNGDSNNSPLHF.

Comments on this clone: The conserved final phenylalanine or tryptophan is absent from the CDR3, which likely points to a read error. No DNA is shown, since the ends of the CDR3 on it are uncertain; the CDR3 is the one TCRdb lists. The rearrangement uses TRBV28 and TRBJ2-7; the table gives TRBD1 as D, unverified against the DNA. The CDR3 adds up to 12 amino acids, both ends counted. Germline CDR1 and CDR2: MDHEN and SYDVKM. CDR3 amino acids: CASSSTADRGIL.

The chain links TRBV30 to TRBJ2-7; TRBD1 aligns across 7 bases. The CDR3 length is 14 residues. Germline values: CDR1 GTSNPN, CDR2 SVGIG (reference sequence). With 5 bases clipped from V and 4 bases from J, the junction kept 11 bases outside the gene matches. The CDR3 here is CAWAPGQWRYEQYF. As DNA, the CDR3 is TGTGCCTGGGCTCCGGGACAGTGGCGATACGAGCAGTACTTC.

The rearrangement joins TRBV13 to TRBJ1-1; D might be TRBD1 (6 bases). Germline CDR1 and CDR2: PRHDT and FYEKMQ (reference sequence). V lost 4 bases, J lost 7 bases, and 10 bases lay in between. This CDR3 has 12 residues. The CDR3 DNA reads TGTGCCAGCAGCTCCACAGGGAGTGAAGCTTTCTTT. Residues: CASSSTGSEAFF.

The chain uses TRBV7-9 and TRBJ2-2; 8 nucleotides line up with TRBD1. Germline trimming cut 3 bases from V and 0 bases from J; bases unmatched to any gene: 3. Per germline, CDR1 SEHNR and CDR2 FQNEAQ (reference sequence). This CDR3 is 16 amino acids long. The CDR3 DNA follows: TGTGCCAGCAGCTTGACAGGGGAAACGAACACCGGGGAGCTGTTTTTT. Translation: CASSLTGETNTGELFF.

This chain links TRBV29-1 with TRBJ1-2; D may be TRBD1 (6 bases). Trimming shortened V by 7 bases and J by 6 bases, and 18 bases separated the two germline ends. This CDR3 contains 13 residues. Germline V gene lookup returns CDR1 SQVTM and CDR2 ANQGSEA. CDR3 DNA sequence: TGCAGCGCCCACGGGGGGGGCGCTAATGGCTACACCTTC. Translation: CSAHGGGANGYTF.

This chain uses TRBV15 with TRBJ1-1; 9 bases agree with TRBD1. Germline trimming cut 5 bases from V and 10 bases from J; bases unmatched to any gene: 11. The CDR3 loop spans 14 amino acids. Germline V lookup: CDR1 LNHNV, CDR2 YYDKDF (reference sequence). The CDR3 here is CATSGQRQGVLAFF. The CDR3 DNA reads TGTGCCACCAGCGGCCAGCGACAGGGGGTATTAGCTTTCTTT.

V and J are TRBV4-1 and TRBJ2-7, with 14 nucleotides matching TRBD2. Trimming at V came to 5 bases and at J to 6 bases, leaving 6 bases not matched to a gene. Germline loops: CDR1 MGHRA, CDR2 YSYEKL. CDR3 length: 15 residues. In DNA, the CDR3 is TGCGCCAGCAGCGCGGGACTAGCGGGAGTAGGCGAGCAGTACTTC. It codes for CASSAGLAGVGEQYF.

The chain has TRBV10-3 and TRBJ1-1; 7 bases are a match to TRBD1. The CDR3 runs to 14 residues. The V segment lost 2 bases and the J segment 3 bases; nucleotides outside the gene matches: 3. Germline CDR1 is ENHRY and CDR2 is SYGVKD. The CDR3 protein is CAISERGPDTEAFF. The CDR3 coding sequence is TGTGCCATCAGTGAGAGGGGGCCGGACACTGAAGCTTTCTTT.

The chain carries TRBV7-3 and TRBJ1-2; TRBD1 agrees at 10 bases. The CDR3 runs 16 residues. Per the germline V gene, CDR1 is SGHTA and CDR2 is FQGTGA. The trim removed 5 bases at V and 1 base at J, leaving 7 bases unmatched. The CDR3 spells CASSPRQGAGNYGYTF. The DNA of the CDR3 is TGTGCCAGCAGCCCCCGACAGGGGGCGGGTAACTATGGCTACACCTTC.

The genes are TRBV7-9 and TRBJ2-7, with D unclear. V shed 1 base and J shed 5 bases, with 9 bases lying between them. Germline assignment: CDR1 SEHNR and CDR2 FQNEAQ (reference sequence). This CDR3 spans 13 amino acids. The CDR3 DNA is TGTGCCAGCAGCTTAGAAACAGTCCACGAGCAGTACTTC. This encodes CASSLETVHEQYF.

The chain joins TRBV6-1 to TRBJ1-2; 11 bases match TRBD1. The CDR3 runs to 14 residues. Germline CDR1 MNHNS, CDR2 SASEGT. The junction had 5 bases not matched to a gene; V was cut back by 3 bases and J by 8 bases. The CDR3 coding sequence is TGTGCCAGCAGTGAGGGGACAGGGGGAATCGGCTACACCTTC. Encoded protein: CASSEGTGGIGYTF.

V is TRBV19 and J is TRBJ2-2, with 12 bases identical to TRBD1. This CDR3 spans 16 amino acids. CDR1 is LNHDA and CDR2 is SQIVND in the germline V gene (reference sequence). V shed 8 bases, J shed 5 bases, and the junction held 9 bases outside the gene matches. The CDR3 DNA reads TGTGCCAGTTTCGACCCGGGACAGGGGGCGACCGGGGAGCTGTTTTTT. Its translation is CASFDPGQGATGELFF.

The rearrangement joins TRBV4-1 to TRBJ2-1, with 11 bases that match TRBD2. V trimming: 4 bases; J trimming: 8 bases; junction bases outside the gene matches: 7. This CDR3 comprises 15 residues. CDR1 is MGHRA and CDR2 is YSYEKL in the germline V gene. The DNA for the CDR3 is TGCGCCAGCAGCCTTAGCGGGAGGGCCGTGGATGAGCAGTTCTTC. This sequence encodes CASSLSGRAVDEQFF.

V gene TRBV5-1 combines with J gene TRBJ1-1; D not certain. Germline V lookup: CDR1 SGHRS, CDR2 YFSETQ. Deletions cut 0 bases from V and 3 bases from J, with 9 bases between. The CDR3 covers 14 residues. CDR3 nucleotides: TGCGCCAGCAGCTTGGCGATGAGGTACACTGAAGCTTTCTTT. Protein: CASSLAMRYTEAFF. The full variable domain, rest sourced from reference TRBV5-1 and TRBJ1-1, is KAGVTQTPRYLIKTRGQQVTLSCSPISGHRSVSWYQQTPGQGLQFLFEYFSETQRNKGNFPGRFSGRQFSNSRSEMNVSTLELGDSALYLCASSLAMRYTEAFFGQGTRLTVV.

The CDR3 sequence is CASSQDRVKAGGYEQYF. DNA of the CDR3: TGCGCCAGCAGCCAAGATCGAGTAAAGGCAGGGGGCTACGAGCAGTACTTC. The J gene is TRBJ2-7, the V gene TRBV4-3; the match to TRBD1 covers 7 bases. CDR1 LGHNA and CDR2 YSLEER come from the germline V gene. The CDR3 extends over 17 amino acids. V shed 0 bases and J 3 bases; nucleotides not matched to a gene: 11.

V usage is TRBV6-5 and J usage is TRBJ1-6, with 10 bases aligning to TRBD1. Germline lookup yields CDR1 MNHEY and CDR2 SVGAGI. V dropped 4 bases and J dropped 9; count of bases not matched to a gene: 6. CDR3 size: 15 residues. CDR3 sequence reads: CASSLDRDRGSPLHF. The CDR3 region has the DNA TGTGCCAGCAGTTTGGACCGGGACAGGGGTTCACCCCTCCACTTT.